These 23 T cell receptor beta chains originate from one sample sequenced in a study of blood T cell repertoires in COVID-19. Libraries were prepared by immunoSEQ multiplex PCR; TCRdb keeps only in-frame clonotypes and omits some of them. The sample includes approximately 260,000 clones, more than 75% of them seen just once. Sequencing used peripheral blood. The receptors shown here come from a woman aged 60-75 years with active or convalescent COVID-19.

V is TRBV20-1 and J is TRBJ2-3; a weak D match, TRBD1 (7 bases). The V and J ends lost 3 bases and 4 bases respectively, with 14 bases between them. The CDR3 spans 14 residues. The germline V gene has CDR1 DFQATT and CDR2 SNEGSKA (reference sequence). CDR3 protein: CSASQGGWADTQYF. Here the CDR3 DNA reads TGCAGTGCTAGTCAGGGGGGCTGGGCAGATACGCAGTATTTT.

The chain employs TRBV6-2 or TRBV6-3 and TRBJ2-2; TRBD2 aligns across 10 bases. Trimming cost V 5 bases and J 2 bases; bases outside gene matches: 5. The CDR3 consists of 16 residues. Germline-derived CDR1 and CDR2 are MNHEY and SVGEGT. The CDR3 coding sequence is TGTGCCAGCAGTCAAACTAGCGGGGTTAACACCGGGGAGCTGTTTTTT. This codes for CASSQTSGVNTGELFF.

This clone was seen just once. This chain's CDR3 is CASSLASWTGSEQYF. The CDR3 DNA sequence: TGTGCCAGCAGCTTAGCTAGCTGGACAGGGTCCGAGCAGTACTTC. The chain links TRBV7-2 to TRBJ2-7, with TRBD1 matching 8 bases. Unmatched junction bases numbered 7, after V lost 0 bases and J lost 6 bases. The CDR3 runs to 15 residues. Germline lookup yields CDR1 SGHTA and CDR2 FQGNSA.

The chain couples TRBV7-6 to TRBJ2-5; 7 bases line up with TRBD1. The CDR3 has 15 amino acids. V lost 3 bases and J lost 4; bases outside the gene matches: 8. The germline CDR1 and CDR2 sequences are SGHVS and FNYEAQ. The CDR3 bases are TGTGCCAGCAGCTTGAACAGGGGCGGCCTAGAGACCCAGTACTTC. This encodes CASSLNRGGLETQYF.

The DNA of the CDR3 is TGTGCCAGCAGCTTGGCCGGACAGGGTGGAAACACCATATATTTT. Translation gives CASSLAGQGGNTIYF. V is TRBV7-9 and J is TRBJ1-3; 8 nucleotides agree with TRBD1. The CDR3 is made up of 15 amino acids. The trim removed 3 bases at V and 3 bases at J, leaving 4 bases unmatched. Germline CDR1 and CDR2: SEHNR and FQNEAQ (reference sequence).

In DNA, the CDR3 is TGTGCCAGCAGTTGGGACAGGAGATATGGCTACACCTTC. This gives the protein CASSWDRRYGYTF. The chain has TRBV27 and TRBJ1-2; TRBD1 agrees at 8 bases. The junction had 3 bases not matched to a gene; V was cut back by 4 bases and J by 5 bases. The CDR3 totals 13 residues. CDR1 and CDR2 (germline): MNHEY, SMNVEV (reference sequence).

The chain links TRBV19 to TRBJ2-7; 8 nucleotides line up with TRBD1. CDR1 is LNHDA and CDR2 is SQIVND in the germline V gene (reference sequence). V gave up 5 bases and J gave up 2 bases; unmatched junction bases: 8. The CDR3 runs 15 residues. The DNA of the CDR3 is TGTGCCAGTAGTGTCGCGGACAGGGTAACCTACGAGCAGTACTTC. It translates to CASSVADRVTYEQYF.

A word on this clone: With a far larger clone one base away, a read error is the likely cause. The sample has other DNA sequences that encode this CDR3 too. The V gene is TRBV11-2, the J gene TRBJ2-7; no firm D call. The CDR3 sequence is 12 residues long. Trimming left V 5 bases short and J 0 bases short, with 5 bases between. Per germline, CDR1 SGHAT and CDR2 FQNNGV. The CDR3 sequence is CASSPSSYEQYF. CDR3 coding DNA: TGTGCCAGCAGCCCGAGCTCCTACGAGCAGTACTTC.

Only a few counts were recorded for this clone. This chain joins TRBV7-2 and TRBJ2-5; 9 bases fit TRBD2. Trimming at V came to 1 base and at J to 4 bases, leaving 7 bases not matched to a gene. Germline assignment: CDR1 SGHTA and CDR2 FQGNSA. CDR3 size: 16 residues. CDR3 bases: TGTGCCAGCAGCTTAGTAGGAGCGGGGGGATCAGAGACCCAGTACTTC. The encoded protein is CASSLVGAGGSETQYF.

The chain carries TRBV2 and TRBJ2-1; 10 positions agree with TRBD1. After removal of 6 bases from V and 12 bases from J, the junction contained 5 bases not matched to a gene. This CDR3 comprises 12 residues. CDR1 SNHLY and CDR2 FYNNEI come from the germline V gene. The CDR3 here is CASRGDRGRQFF. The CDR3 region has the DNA TGTGCCAGCAGGGGGGACAGGGGTCGGCAGTTCTTC. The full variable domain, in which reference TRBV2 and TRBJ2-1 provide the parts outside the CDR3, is EPEVTQTPSHQVTQMGQEVILRCVPISNHLYFYWYRQILGQKVEFLVSFYNNEISEKSEIFDDQFSVERPDGSNFTLKIRSTKLEDSAMYFCASRGDRGRQFFGPGTRLTVL.

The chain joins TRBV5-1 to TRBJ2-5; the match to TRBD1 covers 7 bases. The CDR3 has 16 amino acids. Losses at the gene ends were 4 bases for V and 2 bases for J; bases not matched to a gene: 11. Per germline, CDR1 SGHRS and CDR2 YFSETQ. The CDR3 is CASSRAPGQIQETQYF. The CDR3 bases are TGCGCCAGCAGCCGGGCACCGGGACAGATACAAGAGACCCAGTACTTC.

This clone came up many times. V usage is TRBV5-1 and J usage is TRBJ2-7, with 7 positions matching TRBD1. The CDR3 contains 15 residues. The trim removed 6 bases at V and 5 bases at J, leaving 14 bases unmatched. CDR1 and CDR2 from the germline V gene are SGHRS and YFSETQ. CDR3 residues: CASTLTGATRHEQYF. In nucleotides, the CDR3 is TGCGCCAGCACTCTCACAGGGGCAACGCGCCACGAGCAGTACTTC.

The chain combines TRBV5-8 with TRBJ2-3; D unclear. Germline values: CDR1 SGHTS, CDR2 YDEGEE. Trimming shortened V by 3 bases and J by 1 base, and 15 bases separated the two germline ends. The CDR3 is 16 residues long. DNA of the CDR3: TGTGCCAGCAGCTCCCACATACCGTCAGGCACAGATACGCAGTATTTT. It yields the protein CASSSHIPSGTDTQYF.

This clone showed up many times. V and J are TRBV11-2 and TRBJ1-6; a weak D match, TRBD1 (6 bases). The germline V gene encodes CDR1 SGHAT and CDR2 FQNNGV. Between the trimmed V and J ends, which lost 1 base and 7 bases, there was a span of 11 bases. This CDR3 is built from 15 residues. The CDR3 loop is CASSLGGGRNSPLHF. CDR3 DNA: TGTGCCAGCAGCTTAGGAGGGGGAAGGAATTCACCCCTCCACTTT.

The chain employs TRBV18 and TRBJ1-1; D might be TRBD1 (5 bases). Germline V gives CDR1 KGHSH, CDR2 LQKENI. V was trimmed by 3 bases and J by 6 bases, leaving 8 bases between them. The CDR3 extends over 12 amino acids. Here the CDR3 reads CASSPDSSEAFF. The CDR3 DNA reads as TGTGCCAGCTCACCTGACAGCTCTGAAGCTTTCTTT.

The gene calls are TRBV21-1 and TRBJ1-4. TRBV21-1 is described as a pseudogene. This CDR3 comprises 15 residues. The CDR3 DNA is TGTGCCAGCGTCAAGTTTGGGGATGGGGAGGAAAAACTGTTTTTT. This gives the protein CASVKFGDGEEKLFF.

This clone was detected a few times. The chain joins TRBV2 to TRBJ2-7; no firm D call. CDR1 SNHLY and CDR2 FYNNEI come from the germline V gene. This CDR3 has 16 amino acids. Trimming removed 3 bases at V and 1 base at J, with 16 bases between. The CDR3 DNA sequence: TGTGCCAGCAGTGACCAGTTCGGGTCCCCATCCTACGAGCAGTACTTC. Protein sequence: CASSDQFGSPSYEQYF.

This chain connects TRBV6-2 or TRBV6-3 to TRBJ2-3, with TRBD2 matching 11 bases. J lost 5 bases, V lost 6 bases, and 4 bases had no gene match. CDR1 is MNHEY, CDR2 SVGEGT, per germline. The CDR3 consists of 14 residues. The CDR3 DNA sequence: TGTGCCAGCAGCTTAGCGGGGGGGCTAGATACGCAGTATTTT. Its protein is CASSLAGGLDTQYF.

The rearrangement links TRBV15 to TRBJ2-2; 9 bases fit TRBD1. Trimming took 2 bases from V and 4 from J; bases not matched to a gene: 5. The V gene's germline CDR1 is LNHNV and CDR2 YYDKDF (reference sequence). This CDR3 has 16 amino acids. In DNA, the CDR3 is TGTGCCACCAGCAGACAGACAGGGGGAGGCACCGGGGAGCTGTTTTTT. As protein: CATSRQTGGGTGELFF.

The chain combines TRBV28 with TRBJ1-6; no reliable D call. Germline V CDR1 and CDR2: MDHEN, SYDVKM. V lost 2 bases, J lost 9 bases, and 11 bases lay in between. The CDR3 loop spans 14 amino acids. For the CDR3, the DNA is TGTGCCAGCAGTTTAGACTTCTCTCTTTCACCCCTCCACTTT. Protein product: CASSLDFSLSPLHF.

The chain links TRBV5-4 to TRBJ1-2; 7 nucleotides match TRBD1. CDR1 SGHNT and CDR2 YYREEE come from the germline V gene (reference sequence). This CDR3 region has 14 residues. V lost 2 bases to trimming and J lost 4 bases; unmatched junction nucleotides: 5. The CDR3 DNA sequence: TGTGCCAGCAGCTTACAGGGGAGCGGCTATGGCTACACCTTC. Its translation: CASSLQGSGYGYTF.

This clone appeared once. CDR3 sequence (DNA): TGTGCCAGCGGGTACAGGGACATAGGTGGAAACACCATATATTTT. Protein sequence: CASGYRDIGGNTIYF. The gene calls are TRBV6-6 and TRBJ1-3; D may be TRBD1 (6 bases). The germline CDR1 and CDR2 sequences are MNHNY and SVGAGI (reference sequence). Trimming left V 8 bases short and J 3 bases short, with 17 bases between. The CDR3 is 15 residues long.

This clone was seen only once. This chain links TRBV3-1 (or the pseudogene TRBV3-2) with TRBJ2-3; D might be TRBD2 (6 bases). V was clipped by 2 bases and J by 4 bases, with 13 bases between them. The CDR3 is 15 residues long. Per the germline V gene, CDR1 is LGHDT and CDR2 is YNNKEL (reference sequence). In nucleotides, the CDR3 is TGTGCCAGCAGCCAAATCGGGGGTGGGGCAGATACGCAGTATTTT. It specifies CASSQIGGGADTQYF.